These 23 T cell receptor beta chains originate from one sample sequenced in a study of blood T cells in healthy people across ages (dated by TCRdb to the mid-2010s). Preparation of the library involved 5' RACE. The sequencing machine was an Illumina HiSeq 2500. A second about 7 to 12 cycle PCR used a sample-barcoded 5' primer and a J-beta primer mix. TCRdb reprocessed the public reads (quality trimming at Q25 with fastp, clone calling with MiXCR) and kept in-frame beta chains. A single entry per CDR3 protein holds the most common genes and DNA from its merged rows. The sample has around 1,600,000 distinct CDR3 sequences on record, approximately 42% of them singletons. The ten largest clonotypes hold around 4% of the sample. The sequenced sample consisted of blood. The receptor source for this set is a woman younger than 35 in good health.

This clonotype was picked up a small number of times. V gene TRBV4-2 combines with J gene TRBJ2-5, with a possible D match to TRBD2 (6 bases). The CDR3 is 15 amino acids. Deletions cut 1 base from V and 1 base from J, with 10 bases between. Germline-derived CDR1 and CDR2 are LGHNA and YNFKEQ. This CDR3 reads CASSQGISGQETQYF. Written as DNA, the CDR3 is TGTGCCAGCAGCCAAGGAATTAGCGGCCAAGAGACCCAGTACTTC.

This clonotype was counted a few times. The chain combines TRBV18 with TRBJ2-5, with a weak D call TRBD2 (6 bases). The V end lost 3 bases, the J end lost 5 bases, and 13 bases lay between the germline ends. CDR1 is KGHSH, CDR2 LQKENI, per germline. The CDR3 runs to 14 residues. The CDR3 coding sequence is TGTGCCAGCTCACCTACGGGAGTCCGGGAGACCCAGTACTTC. Its protein product is CASSPTGVRETQYF.

This clonotype was counted a few times. The rearrangement links TRBV27 to TRBJ2-7; 8 positions match TRBD1. The CDR3 covers 15 residues. CDR1 is MNHEY, CDR2 SMNVEV, per germline (reference sequence). The V segment lost 4 bases and the J segment 3 bases; nucleotides outside the gene matches: 8. This CDR3 reads CASSWVAGGSYEQYF. The CDR3 coding sequence is TGTGCCAGCAGTTGGGTTGCAGGGGGCAGCTACGAGCAGTACTTC.

This clonotype was picked up a small number of times. The rearrangement links TRBV27 to TRBJ2-7, with TRBD1 identical over 7 bases. Germline V gene lookup returns CDR1 MNHEY and CDR2 SMNVEV (reference sequence). The CDR3 contains 13 residues. Trimming took 7 bases from V and 2 from J; bases not matched to a gene: 5. The chain's CDR3 is CASKLQGPYEQYF. Written as DNA, the CDR3 is TGTGCCAGCAAATTACAGGGGCCCTACGAGCAGTACTTC.

V usage is TRBV29-1 and J usage is TRBJ2-4; 12 nucleotides line up with TRBD2. The DNA end is a closer match to TRBJ2-7, so the J assignment may be wrong. CDR1 and CDR2 from the germline V gene are SQVTM and ANQGSEA. The CDR3 extends over 13 amino acids. The CDR3 sequence is CSAKGLAGFEQYF. The CDR3 DNA follows: TGCAGCGCTAAGGGACTAGCGGGCTTCGAGCAGTACTTC.

The genes are TRBV28 and TRBJ2-1; possibly TRBD2 for D (7 bases). The germline gives CDR1 MDHEN, CDR2 SYDVKM. The germline V and J ends were trimmed by 7 bases and 2 bases, with 18 bases remaining between them. The CDR3 extends over 16 amino acids. CDR3: CASNLGGANPYNEQFF. CDR3 sequence (DNA): TGTGCCAGCAACCTAGGGGGGGCTAACCCCTACAATGAGCAGTTCTTC. The full variable domain, rest sourced from reference TRBV28 and TRBJ2-1, is DVKVTQSSRYLVKRTGEKVFLECVQDMDHENMFWYRQDPGLGLRLIYFSYDVKMKEKGDIPEGYSVSREKKERFSLILESASTNQTSMYLCASNLGGANPYNEQFFGPGTRLTVL.

This sequence joins TRBV4-3 and TRBJ1-1; D remains unclear. V dropped 7 bases and J dropped 0 bases, with 9 bases sitting between them. Per germline, CDR1 LGHNA and CDR2 YSLEER. The CDR3 is 13 amino acids. CDR3 sequence reads: CASTADMNTEAFF. In nucleotides, the CDR3 is TGCGCCAGCACGGCAGACATGAACACTGAAGCTTTCTTT.

Worth noting for this clonotype: The junction shows a germline mismatch at one end, possibly a read error. This chain links TRBV3-1 with TRBJ1-5; D unresolved. Germline V gene lookup returns CDR1 LGHDT and CDR2 YNNKEL (reference sequence). This CDR3 is built from 16 residues. The CDR3 nucleotides read TGTGTCAGCAGCCAAGACCACGGGTATAGCAATCAGCCCCAGCATTTT. Its translation: CVSSQDHGYSNQPQHF.

J is TRBJ2-5 and V is TRBV29-1, with D perhaps TRBD1 (5 bases). Germline CDR1 SQVTM, CDR2 ANQGSEA. Between the trimmed V and J ends, which lost 7 bases and 0 bases, there was a span of 6 bases. There are 11 residues in the CDR3. The CDR3 here is CSDRNQETQYF. The CDR3 nucleotides are TGCAGCGACAGGAACCAAGAGACCCAGTACTTC.

In its sample, this clonotype was seen a few times. The chain couples TRBV20-1 to TRBJ2-5, with D uncertain. V was pared by 0 bases and J by 5 bases, with 10 bases between. The CDR3 spans 13 residues. From germline, CDR1 is DFQATT and CDR2 SNEGSKA (reference sequence). The CDR3: CSARDSGPETQYF. The DNA for the CDR3 is TGCAGTGCTAGAGATTCAGGTCCCGAGACCCAGTACTTC.

The CDR3, as DNA: TGCAGTGCTAGACCCGTGGGACACTATAATTCACCCCTCCACTTT. Translation: CSARPVGHYNSPLHF. This rearrangement joins TRBV20-1 to TRBJ1-6; TRBD1 might be the D (6 bases). This CDR3 contains 15 residues. The V and J ends lost 2 bases and 3 bases respectively, with 11 bases between them. CDR1 and CDR2 (germline): DFQATT, SNEGSKA (reference sequence).

This sequence joins TRBV12-3 or TRBV12-4 and TRBJ2-7; D unresolved. The J call is uncertain, as TRBJ2-5 better fits the DNA end. The CDR3 contains 15 residues. The CDR3 reads CASSRGCPDQETQYF. CDR3 nucleotides: TGTGCCAGCAGTCGAGGATGTCCGGACCAAGAGACCCAGTACTTC.

The rearrangement links TRBV7-6 to TRBJ2-1; tentatively, D is TRBD2 (5 bases). Trimming took off 1 base at V and 4 bases at J, with 11 bases between the two ends. This CDR3 contains 15 residues. CDR1 is SGHVS and CDR2 is FNYEAQ in the germline V gene. The CDR3 coding sequence is TGTGCCAGCAGCTTAGGAGGGTTCGGTTACAATGAGCAGTTCTTC. It yields the protein CASSLGGFGYNEQFF.

In this sample, this clonotype turned up a few times. The genes are TRBV4-3 and TRBJ1-1, with D unresolved. The CDR3 is 14 amino acids. The germline V gene encodes CDR1 LGHNA and CDR2 YSLEER. With 4 bases removed from V and 4 bases from J, the gap between germline ends came to 13 bases. CDR3 sequence (DNA): TGCGCCAGCAGCCCAGGAACAGCGGGCACTGAAGCTTTCTTT. This gives the protein CASSPGTAGTEAFF.

This sequence joins TRBV4-1 and TRBJ2-1, with D unresolved. The length of the CDR3 is 17 residues. V was clipped by 1 base and J by 7 bases, with 20 bases between them. Germline CDR1 is MGHRA and CDR2 is YSYEKL. Here the CDR3 reads CASSQGLAVSPRNEQFF. CDR3 sequence (DNA): TGCGCCAGCAGCCAAGGGTTGGCAGTTTCACCACGAAATGAGCAGTTCTTC.

This chain connects TRBV28 to TRBJ2-4, with 7 nucleotides matching TRBD2. Judging by the DNA end, TRBJ2-7 fits better; the J call may be wrong. Looked up from germline, CDR1 is MDHEN and CDR2 is SYDVKM. CDR3 size: 15 residues. CDR3 amino acids: CASSLLGGSNYEQYF. The CDR3 DNA is TGTGCCAGCAGTTTATTAGGCGGGAGTAACTACGAGCAGTACTTC.

The V gene is TRBV5-1, the J gene TRBJ2-6, with D tentatively TRBD2 (6 bases). The germline V gene encodes CDR1 SGHRS and CDR2 YFSETQ. The CDR3 is 14 residues long. Trimming shortened V by 4 bases and J by 2 bases, and 7 bases separated the two germline ends. CDR3 bases: TGCGCCAGCAGCGCGGGAACTGGGGCCAACGTCCTGACTTTC. This sequence encodes CASSAGTGANVLTF.

J is TRBJ2-7 and V is TRBV4-1; the D call may be TRBD1 or TRBD2 (5 bases each). This CDR3 has 15 amino acids. Germline loops: CDR1 MGHRA, CDR2 YSYEKL. Trimming removed 0 bases from V and 7 bases from J, with 16 bases in between. Here the CDR3 reads CASSQDRGPAKEQYF. In nucleotides, the CDR3 is TGCGCCAGCAGCCAAGATCGGGGACCTGCGAAGGAGCAGTACTTC.

V usage is TRBV11-2 and J usage is TRBJ2-3; possibly TRBD1 or TRBD2 for D (5 bases each). This CDR3 has 13 amino acids. The ends were cut back, 5 bases at V and 4 bases at J, with 10 bases in the middle. Germline loops: CDR1 SGHAT, CDR2 FQNNGV. CDR3 protein: CASSRGASDTQYF. The DNA for the CDR3 is TGTGCCAGCAGCCGAGGGGCCTCAGATACGCAGTATTTT.

The rearrangement uses TRBV25-1 and TRBJ2-5, with D perhaps matching TRBD2 (5 bases). CDR1 and CDR2 (germline): MGHDK, SYGVNS. V was clipped by 6 bases and J by 11 bases, with 31 bases between them. The CDR3 consists of 17 residues. CDR3 sequence: CASRPGKRPKVGDEQYF. CDR3 coding DNA: TGTGCCAGCAGGCCCGGGAAGCGCCCCAAGGTCGGCGATGAGCAGTACTTC.

This CDR3 is CASSVGTADEQYF. The DNA of the CDR3 is TGTGCCAGCAGCGTAGGGACAGCCGACGAGCAGTACTTC. This sequence joins TRBV7-9 and TRBJ2-7; 7 bases map to TRBD1. This CDR3 has 13 residues. Germline V gives CDR1 SEHNR, CDR2 FQNEAQ (reference sequence). Germline trimming cut 5 bases from V and 5 bases from J; bases unmatched to any gene: 6.

This clonotype was detected only a few times. The rearrangement links TRBV20-1 to TRBJ1-6; D gene ambiguous. From germline, CDR1 is DFQATT and CDR2 SNEGSKA (reference sequence). The CDR3 loop spans 14 amino acids. Trimming shortened V by 6 bases and J by 3 bases, and 12 bases separated the two germline ends. The CDR3 nucleotides are TGCAGTGCACCCGGCCAGTACTATAATTCACCCCTCCACTTT. Translated, it gives CSAPGQYYNSPLHF.

This clonotype was counted a few times. The V call is TRBV5-1, the J call TRBJ1-5; D uncertain. V was clipped by 4 bases and J by 9 bases, with 8 bases between them. The CDR3 loop spans 11 amino acids. Germline-derived CDR1 and CDR2 are SGHRS and YFSETQ. CDR3 loop: CASSLPRPQHF. The CDR3 coding sequence is TGCGCCAGCAGCCTACCGCGGCCCCAGCATTTT.